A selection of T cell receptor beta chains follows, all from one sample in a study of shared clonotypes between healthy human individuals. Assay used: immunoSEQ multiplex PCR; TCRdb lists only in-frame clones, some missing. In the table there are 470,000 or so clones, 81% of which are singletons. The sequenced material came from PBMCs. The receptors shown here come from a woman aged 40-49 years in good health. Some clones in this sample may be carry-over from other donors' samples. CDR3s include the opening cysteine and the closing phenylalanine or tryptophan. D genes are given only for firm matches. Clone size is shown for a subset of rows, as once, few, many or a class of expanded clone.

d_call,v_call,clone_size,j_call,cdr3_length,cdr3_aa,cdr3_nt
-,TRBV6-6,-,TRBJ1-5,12,CASSSRNQPQHF,TGTGCCAGCAGTTCCAGGAATCAGCCCCAGCATTTT
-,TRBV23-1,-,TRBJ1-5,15,CASSQSRGAAQPQHF,TGCGCCAGCAGTCAATCGCGAGGGGCAGCTCAGCCCCAGCATTTT
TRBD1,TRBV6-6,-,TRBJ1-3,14,CASSGQGTGNTIYF,TGTGCCAGCAGCGGACAGGGAACCGGAAACACCATATATTTT
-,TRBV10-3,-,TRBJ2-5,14,CAITEDFGRETQYF,TGTGCCATCACCGAGGACTTTGGGAGGGAGACCCAGTACTTC
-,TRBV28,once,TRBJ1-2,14,CASRHGHRLQGYTF,TGTGCCAGCAGGCATGGACACCGGTTGCAGGGCTACACCTTC
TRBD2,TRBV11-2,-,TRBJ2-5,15,CASSLGPGRGETQYF,TGTGCCAGCAGCTTAGGACCCGGGAGGGGAGAGACCCAGTACTTC
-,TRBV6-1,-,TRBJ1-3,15,CASSMDGTSGNTIYF,TGTGCCAGCAGCATGGACGGAACCTCTGGAAACACCATATATTTT
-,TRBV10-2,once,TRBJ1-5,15,CASSESARTAGPQHF,TGCGCCAGCAGTGAGTCAGCCAGGACCGCTGGGCCCCAGCATTTT
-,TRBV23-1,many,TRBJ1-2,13,CASSHQELYGYTF,TGCGCCAGCAGTCATCAGGAACTCTATGGCTACACCTTC
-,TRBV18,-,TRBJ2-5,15,CASSPLSSLGETQYF,TGTGCCAGCTCACCACTTTCATCCCTGGGGGAGACCCAGTACTTC
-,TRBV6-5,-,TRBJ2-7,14,CATARGTDTYEQYF,TGTGCCACAGCCCGGGGGACAGACACCTACGAGCAGTACTTC
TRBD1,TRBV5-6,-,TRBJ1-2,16,CASTRGAGNRPYGYTF,TGTGCCAGCACCAGGGGGGCAGGGAACCGACCCTATGGCTACACCTTC
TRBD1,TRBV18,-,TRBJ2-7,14,CASGPTGERHEQYF,TGTGCCAGCGGACCGACAGGGGAACGGCACGAGCAGTACTTC
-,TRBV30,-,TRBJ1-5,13,CAWSVIGNQPQHF,TGTGCCTGGAGTGTAATTGGCAATCAGCCCCAGCATTTT
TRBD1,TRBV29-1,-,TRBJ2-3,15,CSVGQGAGSTDTQYF,TGCAGCGTTGGACAGGGGGCGGGGAGCACAGATACGCAGTATTTT
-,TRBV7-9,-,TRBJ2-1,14,CAIQRGIGDGEQFF,TGTGCCATCCAAAGGGGGATTGGTGATGGTGAGCAGTTCTTC
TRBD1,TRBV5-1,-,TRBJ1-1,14,CASSLEGAATEAFF,TGCGCCAGCAGCTTGGAGGGGGCGGCCACTGAAGCTTTCTTT
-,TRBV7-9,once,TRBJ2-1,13,CASRGKGPNEQFF,TGTGCCAGCAGGGGGAAGGGACCCAATGAGCAGTTCTTC
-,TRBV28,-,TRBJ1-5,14,CASSLERSNQPQHF,TGTGCCAGCAGTTTAGAGAGGAGCAATCAGCCCCAGCATTTT
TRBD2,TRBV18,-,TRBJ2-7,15,CASSPGTSGTLEQYF,TGTGCCAGCTCACCAGGGACTAGCGGGACCCTCGAGCAGTACTTC
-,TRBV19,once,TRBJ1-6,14,CASSQGRENSPLHF,TGTGCCAGTAGCCAGGGGAGAGAAAATTCACCCCTCCACTTT
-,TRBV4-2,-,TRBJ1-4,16,CASSQGDAGGDEKLFF,TGTGCCAGCAGCCAAGGAGACGCGGGGGGGGATGAAAAACTGTTTTTT
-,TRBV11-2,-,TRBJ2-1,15,CASSRQPVGHNEQFF,TGTGCCAGCAGCCGCCAGCCGGTAGGGCACAATGAGCAGTTCTTC
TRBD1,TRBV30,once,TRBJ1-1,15,CAWSELAGGGVEAFF,TGTGCCTGGAGCGAGTTGGCAGGGGGAGGCGTTGAAGCTTTCTTT
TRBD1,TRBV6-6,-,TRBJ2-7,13,CASSKGQQYEQYF,TGTGCCAGCAGTAAGGGACAGCAGTACGAGCAGTACTTC
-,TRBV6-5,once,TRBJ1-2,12,CASSPDSYGYTF,TGTGCCAGCAGCCCAGACAGCTATGGCTACACCTTC
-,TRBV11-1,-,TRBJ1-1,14,CASSPRQRNTEAFF,TGTGCCAGCAGCCCCCGACAGAGAAACACTGAAGCTTTCTTT
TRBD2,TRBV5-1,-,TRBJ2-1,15,CASSIGTSGGGEQFF,TGCGCCAGCAGCATCGGGACTAGCGGTGGTGGTGAGCAGTTCTTC
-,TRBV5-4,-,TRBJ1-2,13,CASSLDSSYGYTF,TGTGCCAGCAGCTTGGACAGCTCATATGGCTACACCTTC
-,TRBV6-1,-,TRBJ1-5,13,CASSAGVGQPQHF,TGTGCCAGCAGTGCGGGGGTCGGGCAGCCCCAGCATTTT
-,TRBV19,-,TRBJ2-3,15,CASSMTRGGTDTQYF,TGTGCCAGTAGTATGACCCGAGGAGGCACAGATACGCAGTATTTT
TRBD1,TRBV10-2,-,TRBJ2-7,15,CASSPTTGVTYEQYF,TGCGCCAGCAGCCCTACGACAGGGGTTACCTACGAGCAGTACTTC
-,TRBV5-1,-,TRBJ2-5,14,CASSLDENVETQYF,TGCGCCAGCAGCCTAGACGAGAACGTAGAGACCCAGTACTTC